One and the same sample provided the 11 T cell receptor beta chains below, sequenced in a study of identical twins' blood T cells. Using its own MiXCR run on the 5' RACE reads, TCRdb lists one record per CDR3 protein. The data hold about 370,000 distinct CDR3 sequences, with 28% observed a single time. The sequenced material came from PBMCs. Every receptor here comes from a woman between 18 and 50 years old in good health.

This sequence joins TRBV6-2 or TRBV6-3 and TRBJ1-2; weak D call: TRBD1 (5 bases). The CDR3 runs to 16 residues. Trimming pared 5 bases from V and 6 bases from J, leaving 22 bases between. Germline values: CDR1 MNHEY, CDR2 SVGEGT. In DNA form, the CDR3 reads TGTGCCAGCAGTGATGCCCTGAAGTCGGGGCGGAATGGCTACACCTTC. This encodes CASSDALKSGRNGYTF.

This clonotype occurred a few times. This chain connects TRBV25-1 to TRBJ2-2; D possibly corresponds to TRBD1 (6 bases). This CDR3 is 15 amino acids long. Germline lookup yields CDR1 MGHDK and CDR2 SYGVNS. Trimming took 3 bases from V and 4 from J, leaving 12 bases between them. The CDR3 spells CASSDPIRGTGELFF. DNA of the CDR3: TGTGCCAGCAGTGATCCCATCAGGGGCACCGGGGAGCTGTTTTTT. Complete variable domain (other parts from reference TRBV25-1 and TRBJ2-2): EADIYQTPRYLVIGTGKKITLECSQTMGHDKMYWYQQDPGMELHLIHYSYGVNSTEKGDLSSESTVSRIRTEHFPLTLESARPSHTSQYLCASSDPIRGTGELFFGEGSRLTVL.

This clonotype has only a few counts. This chain joins TRBV29-1 and TRBJ1-2; no clear D. CDR3 size: 12 residues. The ends were cut back, 7 bases at V and 12 bases at J, with 21 bases in the middle. Germline V CDR1 and CDR2: SQVTM, ANQGSEA. CDR3 loop: CSAWTGLQGNTF. The CDR3 region has the DNA TGCAGCGCCTGGACCGGCCTACAAGGGAACACCTTC.

The sample holds a few counts of this clonotype. The chain joins TRBV6-1 to TRBJ1-1, with D possibly being TRBD1 (6 bases). CDR1 MNHNS and CDR2 SASEGT come from the germline V gene. V lost 9 bases and J 6 bases, leaving 17 bases between the germline ends. There are 13 residues in the CDR3. The CDR3 sequence: CASTVLGAAEAFF. CDR3 DNA: TGTGCCAGTACAGTTTTGGGGGCGGCTGAAGCTTTCTTT.

This clonotype was detected only a few times. The chain uses TRBV6-5 and TRBJ1-2; D remains unclear. The CDR3 has 12 amino acids. The V and J ends lost 8 bases and 4 bases respectively, with 11 bases between them. The germline V gene has CDR1 MNHEY and CDR2 SVGAGI. In DNA, the CDR3 is TGTGCCAGCGGTGGTTCGACCTATGGCTACACCTTC. Protein product: CASGGSTYGYTF.

The table lists this clonotype with a few counts. This chain links TRBV10-3 with TRBJ2-1; D is possibly TRBD2 (5 bases). Germline assignment: CDR1 ENHRY and CDR2 SYGVKD. Trimming left V 5 bases short and J 0 bases short, with 17 bases between. This CDR3 region has 17 residues. CDR3 region: CAISKALTGSSYNEQFF. Written as DNA, the CDR3 is TGTGCCATCAGTAAAGCGCTCACGGGGAGCTCCTACAATGAGCAGTTCTTC.

To note about this clonotype: The junction departs from the called germline gene at one end, perhaps through a read error. The chain couples TRBV11-3 to TRBJ1-1, with D possibly TRBD1 on 5 matching bases. CDR3 length: 14 residues. The germline V gene encodes CDR1 SGHNT and CDR2 YENEEA. DNA of the CDR3: TGTGCCAGTAGCTTATGGCAGGGTAACACTGAAGCTTTCTTT. Amino acids: CASSLWQGNTEAFF.

This clonotype came up many times. This chain links TRBV19 with TRBJ2-1, with D uncertain. Trimming removed 3 bases from V and 4 bases from J, with 10 bases in between. In germline, CDR1 is LNHDA, CDR2 SQIVND (reference sequence). This CDR3 is built from 14 residues. CDR3 in DNA: TGTGCCAGTAGTATTTTGACCGGGTACAATGAGCAGTTCTTC. It translates to CASSILTGYNEQFF.

Many counts were recorded for this clonotype. The chain couples TRBV20-1 to TRBJ1-4; a weak D match, TRBD1 (6 bases). Germline V gene data show CDR1 as DFQATT and CDR2 as SNEGSKA (reference sequence). There are 11 residues in the CDR3. V shed 6 bases and J shed 8 bases, with 10 bases lying between them. In DNA, the CDR3 is TGCAGTGCCGAGAGGGGGGAAAAACTGTTTTTT. This codes for CSAERGEKLFF.

This clonotype was recorded a few times. The gene calls are TRBV5-8 and TRBJ1-2, with TRBD1 identical over 7 bases. The length of the CDR3 is 16 residues. Germline loops: CDR1 SGHTS, CDR2 YDEGEE. V gave up 5 bases and J gave up 6 bases; unmatched junction bases: 16. The CDR3 region is CASRPQTGFYLDGYTF. DNA of the CDR3: TGTGCCAGCAGGCCTCAGACAGGGTTCTATTTAGATGGCTACACCTTC.

This clonotype showed up just a few times. The chain uses TRBV7-9 and TRBJ1-4; unclear D gene. The germline V gene has CDR1 SEHNR and CDR2 FQNEAQ (reference sequence). Trimming stripped 0 bases from V and 8 bases from J, with 13 bases between. The CDR3 contains 15 residues. The CDR3 is CASSLAVTQREKLFF. The DNA for the CDR3 is TGTGCCAGCAGCTTAGCCGTCACTCAACGGGAAAAACTGTTTTTT.